These 32 T cell receptor beta chains were sequenced from one sample in a study of T cell responses to AZD1222 COVID-19 vaccine. Profiling relied on immunoSEQ multiplex PCR, and the TCRdb table lists in-frame clones only, not all of them. Seen here are about 79,000 clones, about 90% observed once, and the top ten hold roughly 7%. The material was peripheral blood, obtained on day 0 of MenACWY control vaccination. The receptors derive from an adult in good health.

This clone is medium-sized within its sample. V is TRBV7-8 and J is TRBJ2-3; 8 nucleotides agree with TRBD2. Germline V gene lookup returns CDR1 SGHVS and CDR2 FQNEAQ. The ends lost 1 base at V and 3 bases at J; junction bases unmatched: 6. CDR3 size: 16 residues. The CDR3 spells CASSLGTSMGTDTQYF. CDR3 nucleotide sequence: TGTGCCAGCAGCTTAGGGACTAGCATGGGGACAGATACGCAGTATTTT. Looking up the rest from reference TRBV7-8 and TRBJ2-3 gives the full variable domain: GAGVSQSPRYKVAKRGQDVALRCDPISGHVSLFWYQQALGQGPEFLTYFQNEAQLDKSGLPSDRFFAERPEGSVSTLKIQRTQQEDSAVYLCASSLGTSMGTDTQYFGPGTRLTVL.

This clone has just a few counts. The chain recombines TRBV13 with TRBJ1-1; D gene unclear. V lost 2 bases, J lost 1 base, and 8 bases lay in between. The CDR3 contains 14 residues. CDR1 is PRHDT and CDR2 is FYEKMQ in the germline V gene (reference sequence). The CDR3 bases are TGTGCCAGCAGCTTAAAGGAAGGGAACACTGAAGCTTTCTTT. It specifies CASSLKEGNTEAFF.

The chain employs TRBV7-8 and TRBJ2-1; D is perhaps TRBD2 (6 bases). CDR1 is SGHVS, CDR2 FQNEAQ, per germline. The CDR3 is 13 residues long. Trimming pared 0 bases from V and 15 bases from J, leaving 15 bases between. The CDR3 here is CASSLAEGLIPFF. The CDR3 nucleotides are TGTGCCAGCAGCTTAGCGGAGGGTTTAATACCGTTCTTC.

The J gene is TRBJ2-5, the V gene TRBV9, with 8 bases lining up with TRBD2. V shed 3 bases, J shed 2 bases, and the junction held 3 bases outside the gene matches. The CDR3 has 14 residues. Germline V gene sequence: CDR1 SGDLS, CDR2 YYNGEE. The CDR3 loop is CASSGREAQETQYF. The CDR3 DNA sequence: TGTGCCAGCAGCGGGCGGGAGGCTCAAGAGACCCAGTACTTC.

The V and J genes are TRBV5-4 and TRBJ2-2; D might be TRBD2 (5 bases). This CDR3 has 17 amino acids. CDR1 is SGHNT, CDR2 YYREEE, per germline (reference sequence). Deletions cut 4 bases from V and 0 bases from J, with 16 bases between. The CDR3 protein is CASSPGSHLTNTGELFF. The CDR3 bases are TGTGCCAGCAGCCCGGGATCCCACTTAACGAACACCGGGGAGCTGTTTTTT.

J is TRBJ2-7 and V is TRBV3-1 (or the pseudogene TRBV3-2); D gene uncertain. CDR3 length: 15 amino acids. V dropped 1 base and J dropped 4 bases, with 14 bases sitting between them. The V gene's germline CDR1 is LGHDT and CDR2 YNNKEL (reference sequence). The CDR3 region is CASSQAAQPIYEQYF. As DNA, the CDR3 is TGTGCCAGCAGCCAAGCCGCTCAGCCTATTTACGAGCAGTACTTC.

The rearrangement joins TRBV9 to TRBJ1-3; 10 bases are shared with TRBD1. Germline V gene lookup returns CDR1 SGDLS and CDR2 YYNGEE. J gave up 4 bases and V 5 bases, and 12 bases lay outside the gene matches. The CDR3 has 17 amino acids. The CDR3 DNA reads TGTGCCAGCAGTCCCGGGACAGGGGTCGCCCAAGGAAACACCATATATTTT. Translating gives CASSPGTGVAQGNTIYF.

The chain carries TRBV6-2 or TRBV6-3 and TRBJ2-7; D tentatively reads TRBD1 or TRBD2 (7 bases each). This CDR3 contains 14 residues. Trimming took off 5 bases at V and 1 base at J, with 12 bases between the two ends. Germline lookup yields CDR1 MNHEY and CDR2 SVGEGT. The CDR3 here is CASSSGTASYEQYF. The CDR3 bases are TGTGCCAGCAGTAGCGGGACAGCGTCCTACGAGCAGTACTTC.

The chain links TRBV2 to TRBJ2-2; either TRBD1 or TRBD2 may fit D (5 bases each). The CDR3 runs to 14 residues. In germline, CDR1 is SNHLY, CDR2 FYNNEI. V shed 8 bases and J shed 9 bases, with 19 bases lying between them. CDR3 DNA sequence: TGTGCCAGCCGACATAGGACACTAGATCGGGAGCTGTTTTTT. Its protein is CASRHRTLDRELFF.

The chain combines TRBV28 with TRBJ2-7, with D possibly TRBD1 on 5 matching bases. Germline assignment: CDR1 MDHEN and CDR2 SYDVKM. Deletions cut 5 bases from V and 0 bases from J, with 11 bases between. The CDR3 consists of 14 residues. The CDR3 nucleotides read TGTGCCAGCAGTACAGGCTTCAACTCCTACGAGCAGTACTTC. Translated, it gives CASSTGFNSYEQYF.

This chain links TRBV19 with TRBJ1-4; D is possibly TRBD1 (6 bases). This CDR3 contains 15 residues. CDR1 is LNHDA and CDR2 is SQIVND in the germline V gene (reference sequence). V was shortened by 5 bases and J by 1 base, with 11 bases between the two germline ends. CDR3 bases: TGTGCCAGTAGTGAGAGCAGGGGAACTAATGAAAAACTGTTTTTT. Translation gives CASSESRGTNEKLFF.

V and J are TRBV15 and TRBJ2-5; D may be TRBD2 (6 bases). V was shortened by 1 base and J by 5 bases, with 14 bases between the two germline ends. The CDR3 totals 15 residues. Germline V gene sequence: CDR1 LNHNV, CDR2 YYDKDF (reference sequence). CDR3 sequence: CATSRVGGTWETQYF. CDR3 bases: TGTGCCACCAGCAGAGTCGGCGGGACCTGGGAGACCCAGTACTTC.

CDR3 loop: CASSYRQGVGEKLFF. Here the CDR3 DNA reads TGTGCCAGCAGTTACAGACAGGGGGTAGGAGAAAAACTGTTTTTT. The V gene is TRBV6-5, the J gene TRBJ1-4, with 9 nucleotides matching TRBD1. CDR1 MNHEY and CDR2 SVGAGI come from the germline V gene. The CDR3 has 15 residues. Losses at the gene ends were 2 bases for V and 8 bases for J; bases not matched to a gene: 6.

This chain joins TRBV2 and TRBJ1-6; D might be TRBD1 (5 bases). Deletions cut 6 bases from V and 8 bases from J, with 14 bases between. CDR1 is SNHLY, CDR2 FYNNEI, per germline. The CDR3 has 14 amino acids. Here the CDR3 reads CASSVRPGDSPLHF. CDR3 DNA sequence: TGTGCCAGCAGCGTAAGACCGGGGGATTCACCCCTCCACTTT.

This clone turned up a few times. This rearrangement joins TRBV7-2 to TRBJ1-1; D is perhaps TRBD1 (5 bases). The V gene lost 1 base and the J gene lost 3 bases, with 12 bases spanning the gap. CDR3 length: 15 residues. Per the germline V gene, CDR1 is SGHTA and CDR2 is FQGNSA. The CDR3 coding sequence is TGTGCCAGCAGCTTAGATTTCAGGGTGGACACTGAAGCTTTCTTT. It translates to CASSLDFRVDTEAFF.

The J gene is TRBJ1-1, the V gene TRBV10-3; D is perhaps TRBD1 (5 bases). V was trimmed by 1 base and J by 7 bases, leaving 10 bases between them. The CDR3 extends over 13 amino acids. The germline V gene has CDR1 ENHRY and CDR2 SYGVKD. CDR3 nucleotides: TGTGCCATCAGTGAGTACAGGACGGATGAAGCTTTCTTT. It yields the protein CAISEYRTDEAFF.

The CDR3 reads CASRQQGGNPEAFF. DNA of the CDR3: TGTGCCAGTAGGCAACAAGGAGGAAACCCTGAAGCTTTCTTT. The rearrangement uses TRBV19 and TRBJ1-1; D gene ambiguous. The CDR3 spans 14 residues. Germline V gene data show CDR1 as LNHDA and CDR2 as SQIVND (reference sequence). V gave up 6 bases and J gave up 6 bases, with 17 bases separating them. Looking up the rest from reference TRBV19 and TRBJ1-1 gives the full variable domain: DGGITQSPKYLFRKEGQNVTLSCEQNLNHDAMYWYRQDPGQGLRLIYYSQIVNDFQKGDIAEGYSVSREKKESFPLTVTSAQKNPTAFYLCASRQQGGNPEAFFGQGTRLTVV.

The J gene is TRBJ1-5, the V gene TRBV11-2; perhaps TRBD1 as D (6 bases). Trimming left V 3 bases short and J 2 bases short, with 11 bases between. Germline CDR1 reads SGHAT; CDR2 reads FQNNGV. CDR3 size: 15 residues. In DNA, the CDR3 is TGTGCCAGCAGCTTGGGGGGCCTAGGCAATCAGCCCCAGCATTTT. Its protein product is CASSLGGLGNQPQHF.

V usage is TRBV29-1 and J usage is TRBJ2-7; the match to TRBD2 covers 11 bases. The germline V gene has CDR1 SQVTM and CDR2 ANQGSEA. This CDR3 is 15 amino acids long. Unmatched junction bases numbered 13, after V lost 7 bases and J lost 5 bases. The DNA for the CDR3 is TGCAGCGCCTCACTAGCGGGGGTGGATGGGGACGAGCAGTACTTC. This gives the protein CSASLAGVDGDEQYF.

This clone was seen just once. The chain couples TRBV10-1 to TRBJ2-7, with 10 positions matching TRBD1. Germline V gene lookup returns CDR1 WNHNN and CDR2 SYGVQD (reference sequence). With V trimmed by 3 bases and J by 3 bases, 2 bases remained unmatched. The CDR3 loop spans 14 amino acids. The CDR3 spells CASSEGTGVYEQYF. The DNA for the CDR3 is TGCGCCAGCAGTGAAGGGACAGGGGTCTACGAGCAGTACTTC.

The chain recombines TRBV2 with TRBJ1-6, with D perhaps matching TRBD1 (6 bases). The CDR3 is 14 amino acids. CDR1 is SNHLY and CDR2 is FYNNEI in the germline V gene. The V end was cut by 3 bases, the J end by 6 bases, with 9 bases between. CDR3 sequence (DNA): TGTGCCAGCAGTGAGGGACACAGTAATTCACCCCTCCACTTT. Translating gives CASSEGHSNSPLHF. The full variable domain, its missing parts supplied by reference TRBV2 and TRBJ1-6, is EPEVTQTPSHQVTQMGQEVILRCVPISNHLYFYWYRQILGQKVEFLVSFYNNEISEKSEIFDDQFSVERPDGSNFTLKIRSTKLEDSAMYFCASSEGHSNSPLHFGNGTRLTVT.

The chain combines TRBV30 with TRBJ2-2, with 8 bases fitting TRBD2. CDR3 length: 16 residues. CDR1 and CDR2 from the germline V gene are GTSNPN and SVGIG (reference sequence). V was pared by 0 bases and J by 6 bases, with 9 bases of the junction left unmatched. DNA for the CDR3: TGTGCCTGGAGTGTACGAGCCGGGACTAGTTCCGGGGAGCTGTTTTTT. This translates into CAWSVRAGTSSGELFF.

This chain joins TRBV5-1 and TRBJ2-5; D is undetermined. CDR1 SGHRS and CDR2 YFSETQ come from the germline V gene. With 1 base removed from V and 1 base from J, the gap between germline ends came to 5 bases. This CDR3 region has 13 residues. The chain's CDR3 is CASSLFAQETQYF. DNA for the CDR3: TGCGCCAGCAGCTTGTTTGCCCAAGAGACCCAGTACTTC.

This clone was detected once. The CDR3 sequence is CAISESNQSDQPQHF. CDR3 nucleotide sequence: TGTGCCATCAGTGAGTCGAATCAATCGGATCAGCCCCAGCATTTT. V and J are TRBV10-3 and TRBJ1-5; D call uncertain. CDR3 length: 15 residues. V lost 0 bases to trimming and J lost 5 bases, with 11 bases between them. Germline CDR1 is ENHRY and CDR2 is SYGVKD.

CDR3 loop: CAINRGESSYNEQFF. The DNA of the CDR3 is TGTGCCATCAACAGAGGGGAGAGCTCCTACAATGAGCAGTTCTTC. The chain couples TRBV10-3 to TRBJ2-1, with D perhaps assigned TRBD1 or TRBD2 (5 bases each). CDR3 length: 15 amino acids. Per germline, CDR1 ENHRY and CDR2 SYGVKD. V was shortened by 7 bases and J by 0 bases, with 13 bases between the two germline ends.

V is TRBV6-2 or TRBV6-3 and J is TRBJ1-5, with D unresolved. The CDR3 loop spans 15 amino acids. V shed 7 bases and J shed 0 bases, with 13 bases lying between them. From germline, CDR1 is MNHEY and CDR2 SVGEGT. This CDR3 reads CASTPRPTSNQPQHF. As DNA, the CDR3 is TGTGCCAGCACCCCGCGGCCAACTAGCAATCAGCCCCAGCATTTT.

The chain employs TRBV10-3 and TRBJ2-3; no firm D call. This CDR3 spans 13 amino acids. V lost 7 bases and J lost 1, with 9 bases in between. Per the germline V gene, CDR1 is ENHRY and CDR2 is SYGVKD. CDR3 sequence: CAITVDRTDTQYF. In nucleotides, the CDR3 is TGTGCCATCACCGTTGACCGCACAGATACGCAGTATTTT.

V and J are TRBV7-8 and TRBJ2-5; D uncertain. CDR1 is SGHVS, CDR2 FQNEAQ, per germline. Trimming cost V 5 bases and J 1 base, with 14 bases left between them. The length of the CDR3 is 15 residues. The DNA of the CDR3 is TGTGCCAGCAGCCCCGAGGCACGGACCCAAGAGACCCAGTACTTC. It codes for CASSPEARTQETQYF. The full variable domain, its missing parts supplied by reference TRBV7-8 and TRBJ2-5, is GAGVSQSPRYKVAKRGQDVALRCDPISGHVSLFWYQQALGQGPEFLTYFQNEAQLDKSGLPSDRFFAERPEGSVSTLKIQRTQQEDSAVYLCASSPEARTQETQYFGPGTRLLVL.

This rearrangement joins TRBV18 to TRBJ1-6; D not resolved. Germline loops: CDR1 KGHSH, CDR2 LQKENI. The V end lost 2 bases, the J end lost 5 bases, and 7 bases lay between the germline ends. CDR3 length equals 14 residues. The CDR3 DNA is TGTGCCAGCTCACCAGTGAAGGATAATTCACCCCTCCACTTT. The encoded protein is CASSPVKDNSPLHF.

The V call is TRBV28, the J call TRBJ2-5; D tentatively reads TRBD1 or TRBD2 (5 bases each). V lost 7 bases to trimming and J lost 3 bases, with 12 bases between them. This CDR3 is built from 13 residues. Germline V CDR1 and CDR2: MDHEN, SYDVKM. Written as DNA, the CDR3 is TGTGCCAGCATCTCGATGGGGGAAGAGACCCAGTACTTC. Translated: CASISMGEETQYF.

This clone was detected a few times. The rearrangement joins TRBV2 to TRBJ2-7; tentatively, D is TRBD1 (5 bases). This CDR3 spans 12 amino acids. Per the germline V gene, CDR1 is SNHLY and CDR2 is FYNNEI. V was cut by 3 bases and J by 6 bases, with 9 bases left in between. The CDR3: CASSDQGSEQYF. The CDR3 DNA sequence: TGTGCCAGCAGTGACCAGGGAAGCGAGCAGTACTTC.

V gene TRBV12-3 or TRBV12-4 combines with J gene TRBJ2-1; D could derive from TRBD1 or TRBD2 (5 bases each). The CDR3 consists of 13 residues. Trimming removed 3 bases at V and 10 bases at J, with 13 bases between. CDR3 loop: CASSLSGTEEQFF. The CDR3 bases are TGTGCCAGCAGTTTGTCTGGGACGGAAGAGCAGTTCTTC.